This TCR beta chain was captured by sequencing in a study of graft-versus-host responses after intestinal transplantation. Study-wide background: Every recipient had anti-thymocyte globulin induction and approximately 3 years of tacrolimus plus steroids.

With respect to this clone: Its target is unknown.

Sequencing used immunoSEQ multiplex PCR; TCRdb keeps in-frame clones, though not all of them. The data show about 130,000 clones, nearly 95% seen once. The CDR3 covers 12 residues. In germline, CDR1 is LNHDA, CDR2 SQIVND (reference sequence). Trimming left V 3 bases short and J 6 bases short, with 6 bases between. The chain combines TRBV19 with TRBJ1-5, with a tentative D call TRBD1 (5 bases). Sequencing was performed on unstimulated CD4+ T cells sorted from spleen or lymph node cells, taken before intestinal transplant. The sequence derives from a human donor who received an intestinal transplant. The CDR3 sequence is CASSMGGQPQHF. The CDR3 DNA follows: TGTGCCAGTAGTATGGGGGGTCAGCCCCAGCATTTT.